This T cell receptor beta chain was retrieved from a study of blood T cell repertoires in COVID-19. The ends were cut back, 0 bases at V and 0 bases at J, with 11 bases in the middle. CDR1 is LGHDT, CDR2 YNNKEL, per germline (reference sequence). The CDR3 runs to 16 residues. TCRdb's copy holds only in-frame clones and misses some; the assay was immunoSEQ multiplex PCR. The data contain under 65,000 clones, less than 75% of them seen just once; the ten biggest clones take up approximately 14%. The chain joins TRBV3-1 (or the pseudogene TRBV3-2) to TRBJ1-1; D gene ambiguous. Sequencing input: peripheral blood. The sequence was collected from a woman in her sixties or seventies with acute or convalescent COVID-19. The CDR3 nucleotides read TGTGCCAGCAGCCAAGATTTCGGGATCTTGAACACTGAAGCTTTCTTT. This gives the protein CASSQDFGILNTEAFF.